The entry that follows covers one T cell receptor beta chain sequence. Its specificity is unknown. The source of the sample is a study of vaccination and CD4 T cells after COVID-19. The wider study: The convalescent population consisted of six males and four females, two of whom were of Hispanic ethnicity. Either a CEFX pool, an HIV-1 Nef pool, or no peptide was added to control cultures.

This CDR3 region has 14 residues. CDR1 is SQVTM and CDR2 is ANQGSEA in the germline V gene. Trimming took 5 bases from V and 8 from J, leaving 21 bases between them. The study sequenced cultured CD4+ T cell DNA using the Oncomine TCR Beta short-read assay. After culture, CD4+ T cells served as the source for genomic DNA extraction. TCRdb itself ran the PCR reads through MiXCR, one entry per CDR3 protein. The sample holds tens of thousands of distinct CDR3 sequences; 55% to 70% are singletons and the top ten take about an eighth. Treatment here: approximately nine-day PBMC culture with coronavirus spike peptide pools or control peptides (ViraFEST assay). Half-medium changes with fresh IL-2 medium occurred on days 3 and 7.

The clonotype comes from a human donor who received a COVID-19 vaccine. The chain employs TRBV29-1 and TRBJ1-2; maybe TRBD1 (5 bases). Here the sequenced sample was CD4+ T cells from blood, cultured in vitro, taken after SARS-CoV-2 vaccination. This chain's CDR3 is CSVLDTPGPGGYTF. The CDR3 nucleotides are TGCAGCGTTCTCGATACCCCAGGGCCGGGGGGCTACACCTTC.